This TCR beta chain was identified during a study of identifying expanded T cells in peripheral blood. Whole-study findings and limits: Technical replicates showed roughly 1.2 changed clones; two weeks approximately 16; four weeks 19.

On this clone: What it binds is not known.

The data were produced by immunoSEQ multiplex PCR, yet TCRdb's version contains in-frame clones alone and is incomplete. Here the sample spans more than 75,000 clones, roughly 90% being singletons. Germline CDR1 SGHKS, CDR2 YYEKEE (reference sequence). This CDR3 region has 16 residues. V lost 4 bases to trimming and J lost 5 bases; unmatched junction nucleotides: 8. The chain combines TRBV5-5 with TRBJ2-2; 10 bases agree with TRBD2. Sequencing was carried out using blood. This receptor was identified in a person between 18 and 75 years old in good health. The CDR3 nucleotides read TGTGCCAGCAGCCGCATAGCGGGAGGACGGACCGGGGAGCTGTTTTTT. This gives the protein CASSRIAGGRTGELFF.